This entry lists 27 T cell receptor beta chains sequenced from one sample in a study of cytomegalovirus exposure and HLA in healthy donors. The study ran its PCR with 60 Vbeta and 13 Jbeta primers. The method was immunoSEQ multiplex PCR; TCRdb's version includes in-frame clones alone and lacks a portion of them. The data show 130,000 or so clones, around three quarters seen once. The sample was PBMCs. All receptors come from a man aged 25 to 45 in good health and CMV-seronegative.

The chain recombines TRBV11-2 with TRBJ2-5; no clear D gene. Germline lookup yields CDR1 SGHAT and CDR2 FQNNGV. The ends were cut back, 6 bases at V and 6 bases at J, with 20 bases in the middle. This CDR3 region has 15 residues. The CDR3 protein is CASRALRQTHKTQYF. The CDR3 bases are TGTGCCAGCAGGGCACTAAGGCAAACCCACAAGACCCAGTACTTC.

The chain uses TRBV7-8 and TRBJ2-3; 7 bases agree with TRBD2. This CDR3 is 16 amino acids long. J was trimmed by 6 bases and V by 5 bases; bases with no gene match: 14. CDR1 is SGHVS and CDR2 is FQNEAQ in the germline V gene. The CDR3 sequence is CASSLIGAGVSDTQYF. In DNA form, the CDR3 reads TGTGCCAGCAGCCTGATAGGCGCGGGAGTTTCTGATACGCAGTATTTT.

The chain carries TRBV4-3 and TRBJ2-3; 9 nucleotides agree with TRBD2. CDR3 size: 18 residues. The V and J ends lost 0 bases and 4 bases, in that order; junction bases with no gene match: 11. Germline CDR1 and CDR2: LGHNA and YSLEER. CDR3 sequence reads: CASSQDTGLAIYPDTQYF. As DNA, the CDR3 is TGCGCCAGCAGCCAAGATACGGGACTAGCTATTTACCCAGATACGCAGTATTTT.

The chain has TRBV19 and TRBJ1-4, with D possibly TRBD1 on 5 matching bases. This CDR3 has 14 amino acids. Germline V gives CDR1 LNHDA, CDR2 SQIVND (reference sequence). Trimming stripped 6 bases from V and 1 base from J, with 9 bases between. The CDR3 region has the DNA TGTGCCAGTAGAAATGACAGAACTAATGAAAAACTGTTTTTT. Protein product: CASRNDRTNEKLFF.

V is TRBV7-2 and J is TRBJ2-3; 9 bases align to TRBD2. V trimming: 2 bases; J trimming: 4 bases; junction bases outside the gene matches: 7. The CDR3 length is 16 residues. Germline V lookup: CDR1 SGHTA, CDR2 FQGNSA. The CDR3: CASSLRFSGSADTQYF. CDR3 sequence (DNA): TGTGCCAGCAGCTTACGGTTTAGCGGGAGTGCAGATACGCAGTATTTT.

This clone was seen a handful of times. DNA for the CDR3: TGTGCCAGCAGCTATCAGGGTTTAGCCCTATATTTT. The encoded protein is CASSYQGLALYF. The chain links TRBV7-9 to TRBJ1-3; D may be TRBD1 (5 bases). The CDR3 runs to 12 residues. The V gene lost 4 bases and the J gene lost 14 bases, with 15 bases spanning the gap. Per the germline V gene, CDR1 is SEHNR and CDR2 is FQNEAQ (reference sequence).

The chain has TRBV6-5 and TRBJ2-1; weak D call: TRBD2 (6 bases). The germline CDR1 and CDR2 sequences are MNHEY and SVGAGI. The CDR3 totals 13 residues. The V end lost 6 bases, the J end lost 4 bases, and 10 bases lay between the germline ends. The CDR3 region is CASSGRSYNEQFF. CDR3 bases: TGTGCCAGCAGCGGGAGATCATACAATGAGCAGTTCTTC.

This chain's CDR3 is CASSRGTGSTGNTIYF. The CDR3 DNA is TGTGCCAGCTCACGTGGTACAGGGAGTACTGGAAACACCATATATTTT. The V gene is TRBV18, the J gene TRBJ1-3; possibly TRBD1 for D (6 bases). The V end lost 4 bases, the J end lost 2 bases, and 15 bases lay between the germline ends. Germline assignment: CDR1 KGHSH and CDR2 LQKENI. The CDR3 sequence is 16 residues long.

This chain links TRBV5-1 with TRBJ2-3; TRBD2 matches at 10 bases. CDR1 is SGHRS and CDR2 is YFSETQ in the germline V gene. The CDR3 runs 15 residues. Unmatched junction bases numbered 3, after V lost 0 bases and J lost 5 bases. CDR3 coding DNA: TGCGCCAGCAGCTTGGAGGCTAGCGGGGGAGATACGCAGTATTTT. Protein product: CASSLEASGGDTQYF.

The rearrangement uses TRBV15 and TRBJ2-1, with D possibly being TRBD1 (6 bases). The CDR3 has 15 residues. V lost 1 base and J 3 bases, leaving 10 bases between the germline ends. The germline gives CDR1 LNHNV, CDR2 YYDKDF (reference sequence). The CDR3 sequence: CATSRGSTGYNEQFF. CDR3 in DNA: TGTGCCACCAGCAGAGGGTCGACAGGCTACAATGAGCAGTTCTTC.

The chain links TRBV5-1 to TRBJ2-1, with TRBD1 matching over 7 bases. The CDR3 is 14 amino acids. From germline, CDR1 is SGHRS and CDR2 YFSETQ. J lost 5 bases, V lost 3 bases, and 5 bases had no gene match. In DNA, the CDR3 is TGCGCCAGCAGCTACGAGGGACAGAACAATGAGCAGTTCTTC. The encoded protein is CASSYEGQNNEQFF.

This rearrangement joins TRBV19 to TRBJ1-2, with TRBD1 as a possible D gene (6 bases). From germline, CDR1 is LNHDA and CDR2 SQIVND (reference sequence). The CDR3 runs 13 residues. Trimming stripped 4 bases from V and 5 bases from J, with 11 bases between. CDR3 sequence reads: CASSNRVGYGYTF. The CDR3 DNA reads TGTGCCAGTAGTAACAGGGTAGGGTATGGCTACACCTTC. Combining the CDR3 with reference TRBV19 and TRBJ1-2 gives the whole variable domain DGGITQSPKYLFRKEGQNVTLSCEQNLNHDAMYWYRQDPGQGLRLIYYSQIVNDFQKGDIAEGYSVSREKKESFPLTVTSAQKNPTAFYLCASSNRVGYGYTFGSGTRLTVV.

This clone showed up just once. The chain uses TRBV2 and TRBJ1-2; D gene unclear. Deletions cut 4 bases from V and 8 bases from J, with 11 bases between. The germline V gene encodes CDR1 SNHLY and CDR2 FYNNEI. The CDR3 runs to 12 residues. The CDR3 here is CASSVEGRGYTF. The CDR3 coding sequence is TGTGCCAGCAGTGTGGAGGGAAGAGGCTACACCTTC. Supplemented by reference TRBV2 and TRBJ1-2, the full variable domain reads EPEVTQTPSHQVTQMGQEVILRCVPISNHLYFYWYRQILGQKVEFLVSFYNNEISEKSEIFDDQFSVERPDGSNFTLKIRSTKLEDSAMYFCASSVEGRGYTFGSGTRLTVV.

V and J are TRBV6-6 and TRBJ1-2; 9 positions agree with TRBD1. CDR1 is MNHNY, CDR2 SVGAGI, per germline (reference sequence). The ends lost 0 bases at V and 8 bases at J; junction bases unmatched: 7. The CDR3 contains 15 residues. CDR3: CASSYSGQGLWGYTF. DNA of the CDR3: TGTGCCAGCAGTTACTCGGGACAGGGCCTCTGGGGCTACACCTTC.

The V and J genes are TRBV5-1 and TRBJ2-7; 9 bases align to TRBD1. CDR1 and CDR2 from the germline V gene are SGHRS and YFSETQ. The J segment lost 6 bases and the V segment lost 0 bases, leaving 10 bases of the junction unmatched. The CDR3 spans 16 residues. In DNA, the CDR3 is TGCGCCAGCAGCTTGGATTTCAGGGGGACAGGGAGCGAGCAGTACTTC. This gives the protein CASSLDFRGTGSEQYF.

The V call is TRBV2, the J call TRBJ1-5; maybe TRBD1 (5 bases). V lost 6 bases and J 4 bases, leaving 13 bases between the germline ends. The CDR3 totals 14 residues. Germline loops: CDR1 SNHLY, CDR2 FYNNEI. The CDR3 bases are TGTGCCAGCAGGTCTGTGGCAGGGAATCAGCCCCAGCATTTT. Protein: CASRSVAGNQPQHF.

The V and J genes are TRBV7-2 and TRBJ2-7; 9 positions match TRBD1. After removal of 6 bases from V and 2 bases from J, the junction contained 5 bases not matched to a gene. The germline gives CDR1 SGHTA, CDR2 FQGNSA. The CDR3 totals 14 residues. CDR3 nucleotides: TGTGCCAGCAGATCCACAGGGGGCACCTACGAGCAGTACTTC. Encoded protein: CASRSTGGTYEQYF.

The chain has TRBV5-4 and TRBJ1-1; TRBD1 might be the D (5 bases). This CDR3 has 14 amino acids. CDR1 SGHNT and CDR2 YYREEE come from the germline V gene (reference sequence). V lost 1 base and J lost 4, with 11 bases in between. The CDR3 is CASSLQGRGTEAFF. CDR3 nucleotide sequence: TGTGCCAGCAGCTTGCAGGGTCGCGGCACTGAAGCTTTCTTT.

V is TRBV30 and J is TRBJ2-7; 8 nucleotides line up with TRBD2. CDR1 is GTSNPN and CDR2 is SVGIG in the germline V gene (reference sequence). J was trimmed by 1 base and V by 5 bases; bases with no gene match: 4. This CDR3 region has 13 residues. The CDR3: CAWGLAGSYEQYF. In DNA form, the CDR3 reads TGTGCCTGGGGACTAGCTGGGTCCTACGAGCAGTACTTC. The full variable domain, with the rest looked up from reference TRBV30 and TRBJ2-7, is SQTIHQWPATLVQPVGSPLSLECTVEGTSNPNLYWYRQAAGRGLQLLFYSVGIGQISSEVPQNLSASRPQDRQFILSSKKLLLSDSGFYLCAWGLAGSYEQYFGPGTRLTVT.

The chain uses TRBV6-4 and TRBJ1-4; D is perhaps TRBD1 (5 bases). Germline V gives CDR1 MRHNA, CDR2 SNTAGT. This CDR3 has 17 amino acids. Trimming shortened V by 4 bases and J by 0 bases, and 15 bases separated the two germline ends. CDR3 in amino acids: CASSGRGPTSTNEKLFF. CDR3 coding DNA: TGTGCCAGCAGTGGAAGGGGCCCTACTTCAACTAATGAAAAACTGTTTTTT.

Comments on this clone: Its ends do not fully match the called genes, so a read error is possible. The chain combines TRBV6-5 with TRBJ1-2, with D uncertain. The CDR3 consists of 12 residues. CDR1 MNHEY and CDR2 SVGAGI come from the germline V gene. CDR3 DNA sequence: TGTGCCAGCAGCCCCTCCAACTATGGCCACACCTTC. As protein: CASSPSNYGHTF.

Comments on this clone: At the DNA level, this CDR3 is encoded by other sequences in the same sample as well. The chain couples TRBV5-1 to TRBJ1-6, with a tentative D call TRBD1 (6 bases). Germline V lookup: CDR1 SGHRS, CDR2 YFSETQ. The V gene lost 4 bases and the J gene lost 5 bases, with 13 bases spanning the gap. The CDR3 runs 15 residues. CDR3 sequence (DNA): TGCGCCAGCAGCCGTTCCCGGGACAATAATTCACCCCTCCACTTT. Amino acids: CASSRSRDNNSPLHF.

The V call is TRBV19, the J call TRBJ2-1; 7 nucleotides line up with TRBD2. The length of the CDR3 is 14 residues. Looked up from germline, CDR1 is LNHDA and CDR2 is SQIVND (reference sequence). The ends lost 5 bases at V and 0 bases at J; junction bases unmatched: 1. CDR3 nucleotide sequence: TGTGCCAGTAGTTGGGAGGGCTCCTACAATGAGCAGTTCTTC. It encodes CASSWEGSYNEQFF. The complete variable domain, with remaining parts taken from reference TRBV19 and TRBJ2-1, reads DGGITQSPKYLFRKEGQNVTLSCEQNLNHDAMYWYRQDPGQGLRLIYYSQIVNDFQKGDIAEGYSVSREKKESFPLTVTSAQKNPTAFYLCASSWEGSYNEQFFGPGTRLTVL.

The chain employs TRBV7-9 and TRBJ1-2, with TRBD1 identical over 7 bases. This CDR3 contains 14 residues. CDR1 and CDR2 from the germline V gene are SEHNR and FQNEAQ (reference sequence). The V gene end was trimmed by 5 bases and the J gene end by 4 bases; junction bases not matched to a gene: 7. The CDR3 here is CASSPLGQPYGYTF. The CDR3 region has the DNA TGTGCCAGCAGCCCACTGGGACAGCCCTATGGCTACACCTTC.

The chain combines TRBV4-1 with TRBJ1-4; tentatively, D is TRBD1 (6 bases). V was cut by 1 base and J by 8 bases, with 17 bases left in between. CDR3 length: 16 amino acids. Germline V gene sequence: CDR1 MGHRA, CDR2 YSYEKL. The chain's CDR3 is CASSQVLGAIGEKLFF. CDR3 sequence (DNA): TGCGCCAGCAGCCAAGTATTGGGGGCGATTGGGGAAAAACTGTTTTTT.

This chain connects TRBV5-1 to TRBJ1-4; 8 bases match TRBD1. Germline V gene lookup returns CDR1 SGHRS and CDR2 YFSETQ. CDR3 length: 16 residues. After removal of 4 bases from V and 3 bases from J, the junction contained 8 bases not matched to a gene. CDR3 DNA: TGCGCCAGCAGCCCTGGGGACAGGTTCTCTAATGAAAAACTGTTTTTT. Its protein product is CASSPGDRFSNEKLFF.

The CDR3 protein is CASSLGQGAIGVWGYTF. The CDR3 bases are TGTGCCAGCAGCTTAGGTCAGGGGGCAATCGGTGTGTGGGGCTACACCTTC. The J gene is TRBJ1-2, the V gene TRBV7-8; TRBD1 agrees at 8 bases. The ends lost 1 base at V and 8 bases at J; junction bases unmatched: 15. Germline CDR1 SGHVS, CDR2 FQNEAQ. This CDR3 contains 17 residues.